These 6 T cell receptor beta chains originate from one sample sequenced in a study of beta chain features in type 1 diabetes. The authors reverse transcribed all of the isolated RNA, so sequencing captured expressed TCRB transcripts. Measured with immunoSEQ multiplex PCR; TCRdb has only the in-frame clones, and not every one. Here the sample spans 900,000 or so clones, 15% to 20% being singletons. Sequences were obtained from naive CD4+ T cells from blood. All receptors derive from a young woman in good health.

This clone came up a few times. V usage is TRBV6-1 and J usage is TRBJ1-5; tentative D call: TRBD1 (6 bases). CDR3 size: 15 residues. CDR1 and CDR2 (germline): MNHNS, SASEGT. V lost 2 bases, J lost 9 bases, and 17 bases lay in between. As DNA, the CDR3 is TGTGCCAGCAGTGAACCGGGGGCACCTAAAAGGCCCCAGCATTTT. Protein product: CASSEPGAPKRPQHF.

This clone came up a few times. The V gene is TRBV21-1, the J gene TRBJ2-3; the listed D gene, TRBD2, was not tested against the DNA. TRBV21-1 is tagged as a pseudogene. The CDR3 is 17 amino acids. CDR3 loop: CASSKVAATKSTDTQYF. The DNA for the CDR3 is TGTGCCAGCAGCAAAGTAGCAGCCACGAAAAGCACAGATACGCAGTATTTT.

CDR3: CASLQSGANVLTF. CDR3 DNA sequence: TGTGCCAGCCTCCAATCTGGGGCCAACGTCCTGACTTTC. The chain employs TRBV28 and TRBJ2-6; D uncertain. The V gene's germline CDR1 is MDHEN and CDR2 SYDVKM. The length of the CDR3 is 13 residues. Trimming cost V 8 bases and J 1 base, with 6 bases left between them. Looking up the rest from reference TRBV28 and TRBJ2-6 gives the full variable domain: DVKVTQSSRYLVKRTGEKVFLECVQDMDHENMFWYRQDPGLGLRLIYFSYDVKMKEKGDIPEGYSVSREKKERFSLILESASTNQTSMYLCASLQSGANVLTFGAGSRLTVL.

This clone occurred a few times. The chain couples TRBV5-4 to TRBJ1-2, with D tentatively TRBD1 (6 bases). V lost 1 base to trimming and J lost 10 bases, with 17 bases between them. The CDR3 totals 14 residues. CDR1 and CDR2 (germline): SGHNT, YYREEE (reference sequence). The CDR3 here is CASSLWKGGDLYTF. The DNA for the CDR3 is TGTGCCAGCAGCTTGTGGAAGGGGGGGGATCTCTACACCTTC.

Only a few counts were recorded for this clone. V is TRBV6-5 and J is TRBJ2-7; TRBD2 agrees at 13 bases. The ends lost 0 bases at V and 4 bases at J; junction bases unmatched: 3. Germline CDR1 is MNHEY and CDR2 is SVGAGI. There are 16 residues in the CDR3. CDR3 sequence reads: CASSYSGLAGYYEQYF. The DNA of the CDR3 is TGTGCCAGCAGTTACTCGGGACTAGCGGGATATTACGAGCAGTACTTC.

V gene TRBV4-2 combines with J gene TRBJ1-5, with 7 bases identical to TRBD1. From germline, CDR1 is LGHNA and CDR2 YNFKEQ. V gave up 4 bases and J gave up 8 bases; unmatched junction bases: 8. CDR3 size: 14 residues. CDR3 in amino acids: CASSRGRGLEPQHF. The CDR3 DNA sequence: TGTGCCAGCAGCCGAGGGAGGGGGCTGGAGCCCCAGCATTTT.